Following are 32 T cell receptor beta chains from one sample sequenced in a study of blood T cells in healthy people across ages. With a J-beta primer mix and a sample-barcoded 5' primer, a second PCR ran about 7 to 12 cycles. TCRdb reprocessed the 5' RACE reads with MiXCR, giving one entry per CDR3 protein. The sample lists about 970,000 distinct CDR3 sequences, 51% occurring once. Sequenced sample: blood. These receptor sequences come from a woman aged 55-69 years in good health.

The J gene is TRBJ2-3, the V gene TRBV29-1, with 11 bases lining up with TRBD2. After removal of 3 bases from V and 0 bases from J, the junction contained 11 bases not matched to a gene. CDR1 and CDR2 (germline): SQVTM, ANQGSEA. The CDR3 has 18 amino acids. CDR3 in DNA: TGCAGCGTTGATGGCGTAGCGGGAGGGCCCCTTAGCACAGATACGCAGTATTTT. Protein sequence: CSVDGVAGGPLSTDTQYF.

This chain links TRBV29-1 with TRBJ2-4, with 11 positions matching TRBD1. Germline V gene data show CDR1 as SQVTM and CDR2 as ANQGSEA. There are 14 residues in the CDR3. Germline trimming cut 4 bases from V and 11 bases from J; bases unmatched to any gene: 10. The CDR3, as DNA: TGCAGCGTTGGGACAGGGGGCCATAGGAGCCTTCAGTACTTC. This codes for CSVGTGGHRSLQYF.

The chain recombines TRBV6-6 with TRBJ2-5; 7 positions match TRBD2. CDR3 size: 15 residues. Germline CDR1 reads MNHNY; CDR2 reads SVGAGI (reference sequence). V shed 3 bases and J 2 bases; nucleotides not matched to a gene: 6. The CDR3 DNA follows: TGTGCCAGCAGTTATTGGGAGGGTCTTCAAGAGACCCAGTACTTC. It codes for CASSYWEGLQETQYF.

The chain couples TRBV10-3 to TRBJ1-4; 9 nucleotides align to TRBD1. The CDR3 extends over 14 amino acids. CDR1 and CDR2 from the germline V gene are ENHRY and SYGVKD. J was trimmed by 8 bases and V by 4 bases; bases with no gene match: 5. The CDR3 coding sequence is TGTGCCATCAGTGGGGGACAGGGATACGAAAAACTGTTTTTT. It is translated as CAISGGQGYEKLFF.

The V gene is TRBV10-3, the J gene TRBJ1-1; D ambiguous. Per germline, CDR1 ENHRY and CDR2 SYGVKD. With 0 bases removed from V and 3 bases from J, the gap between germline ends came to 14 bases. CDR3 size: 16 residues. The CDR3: CAISESTTQGDTEAFF. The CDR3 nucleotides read TGTGCCATCAGTGAGTCCACGACCCAAGGAGACACTGAAGCTTTCTTT.

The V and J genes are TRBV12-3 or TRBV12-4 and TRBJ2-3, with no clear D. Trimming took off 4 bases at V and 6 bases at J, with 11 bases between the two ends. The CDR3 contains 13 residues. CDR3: CASSSPSPDTQYF. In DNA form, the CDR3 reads TGTGCCAGCAGTTCCCCGAGCCCCGATACGCAGTATTTT.

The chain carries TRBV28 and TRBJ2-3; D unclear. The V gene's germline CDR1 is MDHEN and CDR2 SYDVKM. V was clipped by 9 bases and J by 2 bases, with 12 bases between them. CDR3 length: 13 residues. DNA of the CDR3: TGTGCCAGTTTGGAACGGTTCACAGATACGCAGTATTTT. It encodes CASLERFTDTQYF.

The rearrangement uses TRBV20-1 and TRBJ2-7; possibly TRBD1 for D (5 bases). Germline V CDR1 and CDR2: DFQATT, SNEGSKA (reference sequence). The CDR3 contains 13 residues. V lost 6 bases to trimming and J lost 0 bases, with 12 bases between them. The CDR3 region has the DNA TGCAGTGCCGACACAGGTTCCTCCTACGAGCAGTACTTC. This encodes CSADTGSSYEQYF.

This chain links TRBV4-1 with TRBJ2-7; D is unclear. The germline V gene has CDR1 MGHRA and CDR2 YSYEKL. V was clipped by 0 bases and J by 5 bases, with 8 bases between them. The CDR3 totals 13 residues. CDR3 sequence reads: CASSQDLVDEQYF. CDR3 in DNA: TGCGCCAGCAGCCAAGATTTGGTTGACGAGCAGTACTTC.

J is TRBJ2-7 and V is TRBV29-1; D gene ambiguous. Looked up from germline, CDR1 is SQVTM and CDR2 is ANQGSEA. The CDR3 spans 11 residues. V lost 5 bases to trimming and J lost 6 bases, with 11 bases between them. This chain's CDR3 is CSVPGLSEQYF. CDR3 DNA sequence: TGCAGCGTTCCAGGATTGTCCGAGCAGTACTTC.

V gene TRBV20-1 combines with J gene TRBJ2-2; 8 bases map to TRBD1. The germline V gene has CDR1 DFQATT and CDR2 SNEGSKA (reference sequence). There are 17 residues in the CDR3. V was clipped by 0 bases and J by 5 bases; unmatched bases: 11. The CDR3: CSARDPLQGARTGELFF. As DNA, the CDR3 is TGCAGTGCTAGAGACCCCCTTCAGGGGGCTCGTACCGGGGAGCTGTTTTTT.

CDR3 residues: CASSFSGGRGGTYNEQFF. DNA of the CDR3: TGTGCCAGCAGCTTCTCGGGAGGACGTGGGGGGACCTACAATGAGCAGTTCTTC. This chain links TRBV7-9 with TRBJ2-7; TRBD2 matches 7 bases. The assigned J gene may be wrong: the sequence end matches TRBJ2-1 better. The V gene's germline CDR1 is SEHNR and CDR2 FQNEAQ (reference sequence). This CDR3 is built from 18 residues.

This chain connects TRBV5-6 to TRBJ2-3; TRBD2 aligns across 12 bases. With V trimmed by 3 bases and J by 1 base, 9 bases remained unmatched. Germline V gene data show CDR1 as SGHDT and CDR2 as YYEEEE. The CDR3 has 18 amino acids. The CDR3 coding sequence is TGTGCCAGCAGCTCCGCCCCGGGACTAGCGGGCCGCACAGATACGCAGTATTTT. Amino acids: CASSSAPGLAGRTDTQYF.

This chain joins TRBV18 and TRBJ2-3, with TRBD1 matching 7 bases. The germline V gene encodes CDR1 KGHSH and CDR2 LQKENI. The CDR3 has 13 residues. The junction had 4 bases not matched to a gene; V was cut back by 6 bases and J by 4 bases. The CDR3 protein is CASSQGESDTQYF. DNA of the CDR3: TGTGCCAGCTCCCAGGGGGAGTCAGATACGCAGTATTTT.

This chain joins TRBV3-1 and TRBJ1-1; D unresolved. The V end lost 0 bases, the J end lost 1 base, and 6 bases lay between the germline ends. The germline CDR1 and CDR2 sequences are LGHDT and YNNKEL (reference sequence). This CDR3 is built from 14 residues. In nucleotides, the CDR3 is TGTGCCAGCAGCCAAGAGTTAGGGAACACTGAAGCTTTCTTT. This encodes CASSQELGNTEAFF.

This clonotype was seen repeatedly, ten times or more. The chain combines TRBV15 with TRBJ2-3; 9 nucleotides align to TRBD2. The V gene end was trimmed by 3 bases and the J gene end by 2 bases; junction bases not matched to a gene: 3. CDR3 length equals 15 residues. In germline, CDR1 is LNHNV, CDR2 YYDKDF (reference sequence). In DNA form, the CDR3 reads TGTGCCACCAGCAGTAGCGGGAGTCTCACAGATACGCAGTATTTT. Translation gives CATSSSGSLTDTQYF.

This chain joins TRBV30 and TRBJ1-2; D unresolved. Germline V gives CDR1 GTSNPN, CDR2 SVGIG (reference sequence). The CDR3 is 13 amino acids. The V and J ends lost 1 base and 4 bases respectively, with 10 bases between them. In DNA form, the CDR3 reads TGTGCCTGGAGTGGGTTCGGATTCTATGGCTACACCTTC. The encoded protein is CAWSGFGFYGYTF.

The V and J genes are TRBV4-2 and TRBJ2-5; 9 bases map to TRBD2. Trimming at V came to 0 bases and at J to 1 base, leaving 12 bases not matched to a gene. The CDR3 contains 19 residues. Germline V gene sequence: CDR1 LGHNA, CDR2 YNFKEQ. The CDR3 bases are TGTGCCAGCAGCCAAGAGTGGAAGAGGGCTAGCGGGGTCCAAGAGACCCAGTACTTC. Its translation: CASSQEWKRASGVQETQYF.

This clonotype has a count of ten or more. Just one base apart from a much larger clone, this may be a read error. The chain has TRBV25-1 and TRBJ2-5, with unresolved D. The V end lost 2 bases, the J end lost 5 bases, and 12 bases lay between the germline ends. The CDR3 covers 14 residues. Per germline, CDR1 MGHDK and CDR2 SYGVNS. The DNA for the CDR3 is TGTGCCAGCAGTGAAGCCCCAAATTGGGAGACCCAGTACTTC. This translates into CASSEAPNWETQYF. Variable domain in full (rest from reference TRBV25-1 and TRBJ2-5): EADIYQTPRYLVIGTGKKITLECSQTMGHDKMYWYQQDPGMELHLIHYSYGVNSTEKGDLSSESTVSRIRTEHFPLTLESARPSHTSQYLCASSEAPNWETQYFGPGTRLLVL.

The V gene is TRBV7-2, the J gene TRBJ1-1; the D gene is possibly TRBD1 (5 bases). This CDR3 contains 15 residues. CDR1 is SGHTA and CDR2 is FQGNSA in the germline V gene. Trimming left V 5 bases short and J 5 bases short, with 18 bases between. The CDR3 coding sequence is TGTGCCAGCAGCCTTATCAAAGGGGAGGTAACTGAAGCTTTCTTT. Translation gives CASSLIKGEVTEAFF.

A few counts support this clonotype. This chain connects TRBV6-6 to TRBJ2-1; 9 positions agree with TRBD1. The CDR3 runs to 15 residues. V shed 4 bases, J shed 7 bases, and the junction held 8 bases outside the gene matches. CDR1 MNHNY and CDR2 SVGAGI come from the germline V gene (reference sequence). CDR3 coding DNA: TGTGCCAGCAGTTTTTCCGGGACAGGGTTTAATGAGCAGTTCTTC. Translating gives CASSFSGTGFNEQFF.

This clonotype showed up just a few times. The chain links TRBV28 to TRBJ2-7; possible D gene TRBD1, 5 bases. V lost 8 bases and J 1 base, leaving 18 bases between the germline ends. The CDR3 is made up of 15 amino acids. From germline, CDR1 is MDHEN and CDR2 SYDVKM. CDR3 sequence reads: CASGSSTAGSYEQYF. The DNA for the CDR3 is TGTGCCAGCGGATCGTCCACAGCAGGGTCCTACGAGCAGTACTTC.

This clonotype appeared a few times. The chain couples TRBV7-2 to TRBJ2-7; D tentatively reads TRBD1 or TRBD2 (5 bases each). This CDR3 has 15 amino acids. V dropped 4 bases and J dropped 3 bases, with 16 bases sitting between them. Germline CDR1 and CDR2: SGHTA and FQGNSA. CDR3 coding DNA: TGTGCCAGCAGCTCCGGGGCGGCAGCGAACTACGAGCAGTACTTC. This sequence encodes CASSSGAAANYEQYF. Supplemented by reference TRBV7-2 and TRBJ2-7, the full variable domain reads GAGVSQSPSNKVTEKGKDVELRCDPISGHTALYWYRQSLGQGLEFLIYFQGNSAPDKSGLPSDRFSAERTGGSVSTLTIQRTQQEDSAVYLCASSSGAAANYEQYFGPGTRLTVT.

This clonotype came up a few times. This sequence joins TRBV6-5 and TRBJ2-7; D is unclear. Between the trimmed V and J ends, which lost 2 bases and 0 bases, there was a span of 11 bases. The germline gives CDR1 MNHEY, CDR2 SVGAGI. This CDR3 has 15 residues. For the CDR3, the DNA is TGTGCCAGCAGTTACCATAGTTTAGCCTCCTACGAGCAGTACTTC. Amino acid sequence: CASSYHSLASYEQYF.

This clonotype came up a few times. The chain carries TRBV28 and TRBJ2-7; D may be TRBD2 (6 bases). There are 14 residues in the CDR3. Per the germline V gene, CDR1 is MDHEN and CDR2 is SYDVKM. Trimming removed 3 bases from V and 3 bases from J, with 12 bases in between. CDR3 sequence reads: CASSLFGRNYEQYF. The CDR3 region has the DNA TGTGCCAGCAGTTTGTTCGGGAGAAACTACGAGCAGTACTTC.

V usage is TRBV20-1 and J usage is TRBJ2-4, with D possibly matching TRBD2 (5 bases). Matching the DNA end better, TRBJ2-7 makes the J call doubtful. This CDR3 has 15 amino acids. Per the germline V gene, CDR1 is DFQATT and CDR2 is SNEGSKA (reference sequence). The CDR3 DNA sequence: TGCAGTGCTAGAATAGCGAGCTCGGCCCCCTACGAGCAGTACTTC. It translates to CSARIASSAPYEQYF.

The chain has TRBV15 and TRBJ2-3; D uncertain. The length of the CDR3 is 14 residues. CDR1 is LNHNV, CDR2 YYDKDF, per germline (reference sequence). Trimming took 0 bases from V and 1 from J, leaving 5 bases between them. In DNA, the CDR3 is TGTGCCACCAGCAGAGATCACGGCACAGATACGCAGTATTTT. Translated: CATSRDHGTDTQYF.

CDR3 DNA sequence: TGTGCCAGCAGCTTGGGGACCAACCGGGAGACGCAGTATTTT. The encoded protein is CASSLGTNRETQYF. The rearrangement uses TRBV5-6 and TRBJ2-3; a weak D match, TRBD2 (6 bases). Trimming pared 0 bases from V and 9 bases from J, leaving 14 bases between. This CDR3 is 14 amino acids long. Per the germline V gene, CDR1 is SGHDT and CDR2 is YYEEEE.

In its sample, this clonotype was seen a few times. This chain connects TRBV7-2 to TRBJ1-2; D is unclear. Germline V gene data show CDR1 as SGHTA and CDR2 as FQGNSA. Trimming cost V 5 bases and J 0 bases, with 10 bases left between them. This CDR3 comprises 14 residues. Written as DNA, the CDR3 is TGTGCCAGCAGCCCCCGGTCTGCTAACTATGGCTACACCTTC. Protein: CASSPRSANYGYTF.

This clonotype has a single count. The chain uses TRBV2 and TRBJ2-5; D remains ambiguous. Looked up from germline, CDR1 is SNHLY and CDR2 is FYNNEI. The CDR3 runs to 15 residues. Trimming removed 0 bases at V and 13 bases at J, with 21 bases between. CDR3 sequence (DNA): TGTGCCAGCAGTGAAGCGCTTCATCGGAGCTTTTCAGCGTACTTC. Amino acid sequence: CASSEALHRSFSAYF.

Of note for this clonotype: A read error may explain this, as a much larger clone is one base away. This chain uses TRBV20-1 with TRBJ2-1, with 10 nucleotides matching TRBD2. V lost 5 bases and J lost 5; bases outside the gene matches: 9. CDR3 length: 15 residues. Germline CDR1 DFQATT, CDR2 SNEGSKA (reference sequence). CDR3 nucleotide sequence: TGCAGTGCTCCAGCGGGAGGGTTTAGTGACAATGAGCAGTTCTTC. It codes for CSAPAGGFSDNEQFF.

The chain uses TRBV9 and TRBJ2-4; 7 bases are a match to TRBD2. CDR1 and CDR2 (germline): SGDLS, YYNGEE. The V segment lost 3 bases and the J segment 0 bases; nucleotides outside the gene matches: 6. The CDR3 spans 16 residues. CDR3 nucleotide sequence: TGTGCCAGCAGCGGGGGAGGGGAGCTAGCCAAAAACATTCAGTACTTC. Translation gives CASSGGGELAKNIQYF.